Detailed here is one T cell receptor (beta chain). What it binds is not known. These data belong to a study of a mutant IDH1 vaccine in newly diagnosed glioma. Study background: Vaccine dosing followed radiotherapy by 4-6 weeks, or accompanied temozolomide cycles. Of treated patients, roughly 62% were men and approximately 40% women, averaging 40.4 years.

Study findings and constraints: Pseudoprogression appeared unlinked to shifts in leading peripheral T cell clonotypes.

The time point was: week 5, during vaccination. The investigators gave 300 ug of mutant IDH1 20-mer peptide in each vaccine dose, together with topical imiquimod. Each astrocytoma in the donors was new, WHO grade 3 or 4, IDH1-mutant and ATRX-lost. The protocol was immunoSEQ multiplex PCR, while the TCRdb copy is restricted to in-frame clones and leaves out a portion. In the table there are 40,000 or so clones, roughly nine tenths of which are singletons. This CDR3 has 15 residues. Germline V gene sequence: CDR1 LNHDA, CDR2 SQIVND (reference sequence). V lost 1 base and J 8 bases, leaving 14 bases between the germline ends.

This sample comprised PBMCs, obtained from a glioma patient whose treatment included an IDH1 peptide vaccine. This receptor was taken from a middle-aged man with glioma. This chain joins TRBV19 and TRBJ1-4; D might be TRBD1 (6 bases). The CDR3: CASSIGQVDAEKLFF. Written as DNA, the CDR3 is TGTGCCAGTAGTATAGGACAGGTAGACGCAGAAAAACTGTTTTTT.